The T cell receptor beta chain described here comes from a study of T cell responses to AZD1222 COVID-19 vaccine. Findings and caveats of the study: Unmutated variant regions are reportedly the target of nearly half of TCRs that are spike-specific. Baseline serostatus was positive in only six AZD1222 recipients. Spike-specific TCRs gained breadth and depth after people received two AZD1222 doses.

A remark on this clone: Antigen specificity is unknown.

This CDR3 is built from 13 residues. Germline V gene data show CDR1 as SGDLS and CDR2 as YYNGEE. V lost 4 bases and J lost 4, with 10 bases in between. The assay was immunoSEQ multiplex PCR, and TCRdb's table has in-frame clones only and misses some. The sample includes some 150,000 clones, roughly 94% seen only once; the top ten take about 1.3%. This receptor was obtained from an adult in good health. V is TRBV9 and J is TRBJ2-3, with D hard to call. This material consisted of peripheral blood, taken on day 0 of AZD1222 vaccination. CDR3 sequence reads: CASSPGFPDTQYF. The DNA for the CDR3 is TGTGCCAGCAGCCCCGGGTTTCCAGATACGCAGTATTTT.